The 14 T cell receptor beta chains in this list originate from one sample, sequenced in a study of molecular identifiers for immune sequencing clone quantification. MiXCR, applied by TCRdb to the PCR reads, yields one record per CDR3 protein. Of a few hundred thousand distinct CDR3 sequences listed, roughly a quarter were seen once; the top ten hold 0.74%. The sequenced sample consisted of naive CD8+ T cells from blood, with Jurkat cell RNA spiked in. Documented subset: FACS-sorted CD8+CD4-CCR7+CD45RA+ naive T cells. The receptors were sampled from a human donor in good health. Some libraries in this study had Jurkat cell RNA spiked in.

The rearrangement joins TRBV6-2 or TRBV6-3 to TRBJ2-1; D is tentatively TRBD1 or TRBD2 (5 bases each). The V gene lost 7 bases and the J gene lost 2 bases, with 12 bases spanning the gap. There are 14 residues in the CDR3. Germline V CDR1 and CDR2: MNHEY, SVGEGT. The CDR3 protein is CASTDEGTYNEQFF. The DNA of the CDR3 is TGTGCCAGCACCGATGAGGGGACCTACAATGAGCAGTTCTTC.

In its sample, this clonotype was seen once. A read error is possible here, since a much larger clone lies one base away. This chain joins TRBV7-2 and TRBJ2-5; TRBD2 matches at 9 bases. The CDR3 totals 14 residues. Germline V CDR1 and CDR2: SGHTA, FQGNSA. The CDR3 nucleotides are TGTGCCAGCAGCCCGGGACTAGCCGGAGAGACCCTGTACTTC. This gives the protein CASSPGLAGETLYF.

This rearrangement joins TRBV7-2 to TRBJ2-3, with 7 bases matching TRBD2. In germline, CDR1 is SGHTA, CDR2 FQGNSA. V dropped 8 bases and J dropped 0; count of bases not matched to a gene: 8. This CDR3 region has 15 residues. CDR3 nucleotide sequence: TGTGCCAGCCGCGCGCGCGGGGGAAGCACAGATACGCAGTATTTT. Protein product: CASRARGGSTDTQYF.

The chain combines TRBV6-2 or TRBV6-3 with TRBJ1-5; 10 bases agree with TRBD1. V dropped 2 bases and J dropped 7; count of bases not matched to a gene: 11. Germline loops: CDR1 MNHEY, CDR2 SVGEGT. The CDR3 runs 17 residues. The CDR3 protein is CASSYVVGTGVGQPQHF. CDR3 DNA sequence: TGTGCCAGCAGTTACGTGGTCGGGACAGGGGTCGGGCAGCCCCAGCATTTT.

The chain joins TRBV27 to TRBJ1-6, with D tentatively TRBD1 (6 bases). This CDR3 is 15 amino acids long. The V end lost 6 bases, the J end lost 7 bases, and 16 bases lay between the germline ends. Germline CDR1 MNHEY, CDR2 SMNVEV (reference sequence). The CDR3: CASRGDRIPNSPLHF. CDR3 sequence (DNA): TGTGCCAGCAGAGGAGACAGGATCCCCAATTCACCCCTCCACTTT.

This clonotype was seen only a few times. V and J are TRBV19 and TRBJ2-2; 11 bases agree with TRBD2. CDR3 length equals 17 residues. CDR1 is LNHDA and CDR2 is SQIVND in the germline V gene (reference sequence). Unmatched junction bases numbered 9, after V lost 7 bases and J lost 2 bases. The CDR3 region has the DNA TGTGCCAGTACACCTATGGGACTAGCGGTAAACACCGGGGAGCTGTTTTTT. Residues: CASTPMGLAVNTGELFF. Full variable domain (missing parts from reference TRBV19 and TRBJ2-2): DGGITQSPKYLFRKEGQNVTLSCEQNLNHDAMYWYRQDPGQGLRLIYYSQIVNDFQKGDIAEGYSVSREKKESFPLTVTSAQKNPTAFYLCASTPMGLAVNTGELFFGEGSRLTVL.

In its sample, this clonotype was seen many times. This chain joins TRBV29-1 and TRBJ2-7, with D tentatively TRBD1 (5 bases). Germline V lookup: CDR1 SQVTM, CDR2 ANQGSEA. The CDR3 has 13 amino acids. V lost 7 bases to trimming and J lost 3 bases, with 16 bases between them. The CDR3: CSAMTDPDYEQYF. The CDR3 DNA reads TGCAGCGCCATGACAGACCCGGACTACGAGCAGTACTTC.

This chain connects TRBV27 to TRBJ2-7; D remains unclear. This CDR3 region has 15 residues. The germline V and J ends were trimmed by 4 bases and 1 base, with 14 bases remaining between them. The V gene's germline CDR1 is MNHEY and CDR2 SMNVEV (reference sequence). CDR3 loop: CASSSLTGRSYEQYF. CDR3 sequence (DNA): TGTGCCAGCAGTTCCCTGACGGGCAGGTCCTACGAGCAGTACTTC.

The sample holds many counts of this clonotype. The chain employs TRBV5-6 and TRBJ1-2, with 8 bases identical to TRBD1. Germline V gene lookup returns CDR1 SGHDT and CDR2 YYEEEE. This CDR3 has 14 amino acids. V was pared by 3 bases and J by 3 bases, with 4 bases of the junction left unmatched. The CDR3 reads CASSSPDRDYGYTF. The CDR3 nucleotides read TGTGCCAGCAGCTCGCCGGACAGGGACTATGGCTACACCTTC.

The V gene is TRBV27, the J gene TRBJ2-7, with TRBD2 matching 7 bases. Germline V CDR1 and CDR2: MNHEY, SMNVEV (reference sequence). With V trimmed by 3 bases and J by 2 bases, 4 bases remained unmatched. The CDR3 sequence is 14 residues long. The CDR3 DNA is TGTGCCAGCAGTTTGGGGGGGATTCCCTACGAGCAGTACTTC. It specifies CASSLGGIPYEQYF.

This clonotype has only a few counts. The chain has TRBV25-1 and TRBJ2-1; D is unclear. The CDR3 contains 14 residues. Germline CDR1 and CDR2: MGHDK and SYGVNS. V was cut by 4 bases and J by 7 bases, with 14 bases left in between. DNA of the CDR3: TGTGCCAGCAGTGCCGAGTGGGGAAGGAATGAGCAGTTCTTC. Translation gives CASSAEWGRNEQFF. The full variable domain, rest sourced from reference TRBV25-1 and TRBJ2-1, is EADIYQTPRYLVIGTGKKITLECSQTMGHDKMYWYQQDPGMELHLIHYSYGVNSTEKGDLSSESTVSRIRTEHFPLTLESARPSHTSQYLCASSAEWGRNEQFFGPGTRLTVL.

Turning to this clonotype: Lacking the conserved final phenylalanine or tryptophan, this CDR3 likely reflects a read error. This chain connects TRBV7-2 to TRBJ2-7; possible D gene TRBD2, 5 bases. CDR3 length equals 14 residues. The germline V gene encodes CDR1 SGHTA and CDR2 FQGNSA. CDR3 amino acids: CASSQEVSAYDQYL. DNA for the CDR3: TGTGCCAGCAGCCAAGAAGTTAGCGCCTACGACCAGTACTTA.

DNA of the CDR3: TGTGCCAGCAGCAAAGACCTTGGCGCCGTGTCCAAAAACATTCAGTACTTC. Its protein product is CASSKDLGAVSKNIQYF. This sequence joins TRBV21-1 and TRBJ2-4; the table's D call, TRBD1, was not checked against the DNA. TRBV21-1 represents a pseudogene. This CDR3 spans 17 amino acids.

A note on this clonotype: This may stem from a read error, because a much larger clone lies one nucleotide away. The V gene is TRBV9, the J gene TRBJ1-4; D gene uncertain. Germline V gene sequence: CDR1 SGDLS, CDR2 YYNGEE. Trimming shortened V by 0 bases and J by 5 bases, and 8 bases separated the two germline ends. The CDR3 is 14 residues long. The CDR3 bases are TGTGCCAGCAGCGTAGGGGGTGGCAATGAAAAACTGTTTTTT. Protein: CASSVGGGNEKLFF.